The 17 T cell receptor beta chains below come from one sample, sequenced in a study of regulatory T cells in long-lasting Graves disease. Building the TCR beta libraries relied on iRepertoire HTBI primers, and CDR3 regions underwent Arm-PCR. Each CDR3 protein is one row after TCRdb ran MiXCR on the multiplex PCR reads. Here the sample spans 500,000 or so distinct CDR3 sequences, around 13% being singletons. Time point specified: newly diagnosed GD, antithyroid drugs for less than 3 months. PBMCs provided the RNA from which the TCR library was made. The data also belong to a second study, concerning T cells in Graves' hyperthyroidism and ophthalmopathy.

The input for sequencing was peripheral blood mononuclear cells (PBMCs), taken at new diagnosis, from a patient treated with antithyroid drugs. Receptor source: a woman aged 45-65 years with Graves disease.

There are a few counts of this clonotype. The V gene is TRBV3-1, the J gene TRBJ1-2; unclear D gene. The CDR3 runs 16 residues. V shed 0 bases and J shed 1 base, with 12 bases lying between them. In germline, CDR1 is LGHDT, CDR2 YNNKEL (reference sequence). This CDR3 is CASSQEQPSINYGYTF. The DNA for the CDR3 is TGTGCCAGCAGCCAAGAACAGCCGAGTATTAACTATGGCTACACCTTC.

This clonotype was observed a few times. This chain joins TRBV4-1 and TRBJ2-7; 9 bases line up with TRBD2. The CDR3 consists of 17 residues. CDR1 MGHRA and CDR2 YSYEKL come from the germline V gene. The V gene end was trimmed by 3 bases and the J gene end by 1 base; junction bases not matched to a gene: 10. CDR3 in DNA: TGCGCCAGCAGCCAGATCTGGGGACTAGCCGATTCCTACGAGCAGTACTTC. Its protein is CASSQIWGLADSYEQYF.

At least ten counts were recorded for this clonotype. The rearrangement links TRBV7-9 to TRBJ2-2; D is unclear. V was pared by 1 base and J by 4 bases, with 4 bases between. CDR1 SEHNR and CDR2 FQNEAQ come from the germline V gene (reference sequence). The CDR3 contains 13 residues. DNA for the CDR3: TGTGCCAGCAGCTTAGAAGCCACCGGGGAGCTGTTTTTT. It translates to CASSLEATGELFF.

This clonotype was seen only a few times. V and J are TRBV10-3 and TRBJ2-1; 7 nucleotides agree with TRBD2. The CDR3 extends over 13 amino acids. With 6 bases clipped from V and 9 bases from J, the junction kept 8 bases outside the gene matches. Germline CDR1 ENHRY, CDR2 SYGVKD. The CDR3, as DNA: TGTGCCATCAGGTATGAAGCGGGAATTGAGCAGTTCTTC. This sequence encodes CAIRYEAGIEQFF.

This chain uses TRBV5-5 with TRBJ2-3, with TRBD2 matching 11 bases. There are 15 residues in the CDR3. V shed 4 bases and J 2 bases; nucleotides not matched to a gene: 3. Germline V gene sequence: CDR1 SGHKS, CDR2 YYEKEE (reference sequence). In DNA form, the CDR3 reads TGTGCCAGCAGCCCACTAGCGGGGGACACAGATACGCAGTATTTT. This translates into CASSPLAGDTDTQYF.

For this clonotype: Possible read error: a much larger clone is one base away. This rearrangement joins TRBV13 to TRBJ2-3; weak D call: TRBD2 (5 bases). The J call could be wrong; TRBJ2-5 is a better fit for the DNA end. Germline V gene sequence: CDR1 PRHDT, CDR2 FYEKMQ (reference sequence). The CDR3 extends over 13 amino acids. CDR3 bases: TGTGCCAGCAGCAGTAGGACTTCAGAGACCCAGTACTTC. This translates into CASSSRTSETQYF.

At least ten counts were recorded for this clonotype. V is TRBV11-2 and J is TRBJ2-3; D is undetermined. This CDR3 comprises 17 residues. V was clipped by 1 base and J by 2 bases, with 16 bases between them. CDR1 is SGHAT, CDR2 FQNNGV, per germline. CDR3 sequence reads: CASSLVGRIRPTDTQYF. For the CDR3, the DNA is TGTGCCAGCAGCTTAGTGGGTAGGATAAGGCCCACAGATACGCAGTATTTT. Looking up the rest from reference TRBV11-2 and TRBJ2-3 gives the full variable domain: EAGVAQSPRYKIIEKRQSVAFWCNPISGHATLYWYQQILGQGPKLLIQFQNNGVVDDSQLPKDRFSAERLKGVDSTLKIQPAKLEDSAVYLCASSLVGRIRPTDTQYFGPGTRLTVL.

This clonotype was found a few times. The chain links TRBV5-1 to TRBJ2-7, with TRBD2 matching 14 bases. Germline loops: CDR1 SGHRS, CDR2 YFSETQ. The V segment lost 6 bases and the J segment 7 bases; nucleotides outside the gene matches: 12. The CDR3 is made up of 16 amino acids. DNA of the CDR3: TGCGCCAGCACCTCTCTAGGGACTAGCGGGAGTGGTGAGCAGTACTTC. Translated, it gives CASTSLGTSGSGEQYF.

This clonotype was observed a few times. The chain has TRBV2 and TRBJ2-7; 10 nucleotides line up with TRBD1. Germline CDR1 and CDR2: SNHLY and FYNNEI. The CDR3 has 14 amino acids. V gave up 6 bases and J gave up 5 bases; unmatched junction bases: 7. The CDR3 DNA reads TGTGCCAGCAGGGCGGGACAGGGGTCAAACGAGCAGTACTTC. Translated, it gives CASRAGQGSNEQYF. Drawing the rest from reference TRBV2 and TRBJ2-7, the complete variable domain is EPEVTQTPSHQVTQMGQEVILRCVPISNHLYFYWYRQILGQKVEFLVSFYNNEISEKSEIFDDQFSVERPDGSNFTLKIRSTKLEDSAMYFCASRAGQGSNEQYFGPGTRLTVT.

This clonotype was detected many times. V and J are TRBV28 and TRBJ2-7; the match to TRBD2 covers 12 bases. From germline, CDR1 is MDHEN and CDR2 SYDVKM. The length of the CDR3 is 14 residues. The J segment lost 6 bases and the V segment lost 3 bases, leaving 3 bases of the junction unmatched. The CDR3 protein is CASSLRLAGVEQYF. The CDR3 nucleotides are TGTGCCAGCAGTTTGCGACTAGCGGGAGTCGAGCAGTACTTC. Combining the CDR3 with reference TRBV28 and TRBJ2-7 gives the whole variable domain DVKVTQSSRYLVKRTGEKVFLECVQDMDHENMFWYRQDPGLGLRLIYFSYDVKMKEKGDIPEGYSVSREKKERFSLILESASTNQTSMYLCASSLRLAGVEQYFGPGTRLTVT.

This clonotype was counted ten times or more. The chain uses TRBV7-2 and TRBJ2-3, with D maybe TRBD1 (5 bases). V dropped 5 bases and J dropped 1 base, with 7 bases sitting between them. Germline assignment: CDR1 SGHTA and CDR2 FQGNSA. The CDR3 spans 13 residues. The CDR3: CASSRQRTDTQYF. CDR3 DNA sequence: TGTGCCAGCAGCCGACAGCGCACAGATACGCAGTATTTT. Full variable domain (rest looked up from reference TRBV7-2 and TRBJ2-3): GAGVSQSPSNKVTEKGKDVELRCDPISGHTALYWYRQSLGQGLEFLIYFQGNSAPDKSGLPSDRFSAERTGGSVSTLTIQRTQQEDSAVYLCASSRQRTDTQYFGPGTRLTVL.

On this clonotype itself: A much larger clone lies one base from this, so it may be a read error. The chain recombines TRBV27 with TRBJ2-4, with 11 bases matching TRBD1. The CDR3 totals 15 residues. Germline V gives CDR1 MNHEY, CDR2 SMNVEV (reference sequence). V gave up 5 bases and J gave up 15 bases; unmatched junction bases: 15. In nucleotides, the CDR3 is TGTGCCAGCAGTCTGTGGGGACAGGGGGACTACGAGCGGTACTTC. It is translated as CASSLWGQGDYERYF.

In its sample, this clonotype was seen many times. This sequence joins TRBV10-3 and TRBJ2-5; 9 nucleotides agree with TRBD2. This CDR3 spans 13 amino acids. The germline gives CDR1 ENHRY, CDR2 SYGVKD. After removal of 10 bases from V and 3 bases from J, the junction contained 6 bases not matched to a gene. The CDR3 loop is CATVEREEETQYF. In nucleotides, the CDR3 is TGTGCCACCGTTGAGCGGGAGGAAGAGACCCAGTACTTC.

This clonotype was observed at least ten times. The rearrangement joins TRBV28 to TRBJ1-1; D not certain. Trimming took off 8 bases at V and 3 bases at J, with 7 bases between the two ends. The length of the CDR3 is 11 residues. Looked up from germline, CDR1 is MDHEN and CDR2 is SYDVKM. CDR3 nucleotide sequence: TGTGCCAGCCCGAGTTACACTGAAGCTTTCTTT. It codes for CASPSYTEAFF.

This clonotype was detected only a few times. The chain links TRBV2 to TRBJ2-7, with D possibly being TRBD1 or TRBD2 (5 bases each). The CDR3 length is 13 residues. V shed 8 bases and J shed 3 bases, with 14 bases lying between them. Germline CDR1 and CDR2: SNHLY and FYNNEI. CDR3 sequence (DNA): TGTGCCAGCTCTGGGGGTGGGAGCTACGAGCAGTACTTC. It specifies CASSGGGSYEQYF. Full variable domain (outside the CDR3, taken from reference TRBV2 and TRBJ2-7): EPEVTQTPSHQVTQMGQEVILRCVPISNHLYFYWYRQILGQKVEFLVSFYNNEISEKSEIFDDQFSVERPDGSNFTLKIRSTKLEDSAMYFCASSGGGSYEQYFGPGTRLTVT.

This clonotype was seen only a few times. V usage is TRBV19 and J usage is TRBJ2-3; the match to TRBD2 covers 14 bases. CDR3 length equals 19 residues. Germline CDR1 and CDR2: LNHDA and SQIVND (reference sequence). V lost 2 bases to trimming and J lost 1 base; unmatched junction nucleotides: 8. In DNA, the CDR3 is TGTGCCAGTAGTATAAGGACTAGCGGGAGGTCCCCTCGCACAGATACGCAGTATTTT. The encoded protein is CASSIRTSGRSPRTDTQYF.

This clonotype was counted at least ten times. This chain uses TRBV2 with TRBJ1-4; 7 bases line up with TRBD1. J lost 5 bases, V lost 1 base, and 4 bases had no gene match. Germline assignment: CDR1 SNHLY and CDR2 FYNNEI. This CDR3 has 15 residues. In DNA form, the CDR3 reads TGTGCCAGCAGTGAAGTGGGGACAGAGAATGAAAAACTGTTTTTT. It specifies CASSEVGTENEKLFF.